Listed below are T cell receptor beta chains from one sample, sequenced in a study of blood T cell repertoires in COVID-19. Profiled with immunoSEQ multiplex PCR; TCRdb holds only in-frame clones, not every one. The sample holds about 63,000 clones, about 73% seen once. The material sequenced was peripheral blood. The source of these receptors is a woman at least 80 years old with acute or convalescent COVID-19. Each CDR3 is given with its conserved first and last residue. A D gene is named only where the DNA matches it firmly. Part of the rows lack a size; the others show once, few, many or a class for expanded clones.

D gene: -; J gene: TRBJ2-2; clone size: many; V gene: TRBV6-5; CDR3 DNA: TGTGCCAGCAGTTATCGCACCGGGGAGCTGTTTTTT; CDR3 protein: CASSYRTGELFF
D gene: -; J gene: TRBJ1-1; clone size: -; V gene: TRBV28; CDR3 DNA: TGTGCCAGCAGTTCAGGGATTGGGAACACTGAAGCTTTCTTT; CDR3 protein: CASSSGIGNTEAFF
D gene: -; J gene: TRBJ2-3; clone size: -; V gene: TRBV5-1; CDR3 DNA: TGCGCCAGCAGCTTGCTCGCAGATACGCAGTATTTT; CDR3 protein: CASSLLADTQYF
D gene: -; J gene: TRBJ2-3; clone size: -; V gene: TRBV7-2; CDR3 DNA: TGTGCCAGCAGCCCCAGACAGCTCACAGATACGCAGTATTTT; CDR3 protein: CASSPRQLTDTQYF
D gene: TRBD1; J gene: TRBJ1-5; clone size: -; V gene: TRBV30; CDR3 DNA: TGTGCCTGGGGACAGGGGGCGGATCAGCCCCAGCATTTT; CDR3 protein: CAWGQGADQPQHF
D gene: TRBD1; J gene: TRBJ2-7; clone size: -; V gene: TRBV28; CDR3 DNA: TGTGCCAGCAGTCAACCCGGGACAGCCTACGAGCAGTACTTC; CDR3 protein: CASSQPGTAYEQYF
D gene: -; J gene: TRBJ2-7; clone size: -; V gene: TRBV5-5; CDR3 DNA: TGTGCCAGCAGCTTAAGACCTGGTACGGGGGAGCAGTACTTC; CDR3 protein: CASSLRPGTGEQYF
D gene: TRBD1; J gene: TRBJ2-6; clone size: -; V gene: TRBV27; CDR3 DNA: TGTGCCAGCAGACCCAGGGACAGGGCAGCTGGGGCCAACGTCCTGACTTTC; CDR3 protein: CASRPRDRAAGANVLTF
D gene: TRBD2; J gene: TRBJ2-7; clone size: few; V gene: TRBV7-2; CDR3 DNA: TGTGCCAGCAGCTTAGCTAGCGGGATCGGCGAGCAGTACTTC; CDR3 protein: CASSLASGIGEQYF
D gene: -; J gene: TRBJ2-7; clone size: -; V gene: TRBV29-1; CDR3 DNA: TGCAGCGTTTATCCGGTTTTCGGCGAGCAGTACTTC; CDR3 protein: CSVYPVFGEQYF
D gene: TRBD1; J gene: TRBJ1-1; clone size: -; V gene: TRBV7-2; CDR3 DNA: TGTGCCAGCAGCGATCCCGGACAGGGCGCTAACACTGAAGCTTTCTTT; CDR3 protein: CASSDPGQGANTEAFF
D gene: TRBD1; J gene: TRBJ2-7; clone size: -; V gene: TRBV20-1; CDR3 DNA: TGCAGTGCCTTCACAGGGGGCGAGCAGTACTTC; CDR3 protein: CSAFTGGEQYF
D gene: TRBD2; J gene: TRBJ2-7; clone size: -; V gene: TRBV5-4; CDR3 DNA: TGTGCCAGCAGCCGATCTAGCGGACGCTACGAGCAGTACTTC; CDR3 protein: CASSRSSGRYEQYF
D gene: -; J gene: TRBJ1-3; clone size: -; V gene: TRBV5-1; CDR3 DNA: TGCGCCAGCAGCCCCTCAGACTTAAGCTCTGGAAACACCATATATTTT; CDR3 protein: CASSPSDLSSGNTIYF
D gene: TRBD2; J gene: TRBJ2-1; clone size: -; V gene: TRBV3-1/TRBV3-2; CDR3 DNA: TGTGCCAGCAGCCAAGTCAGGGGACTAGCGGGAGGCGAGCAGTTCTTC; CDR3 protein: CASSQVRGLAGGEQFF
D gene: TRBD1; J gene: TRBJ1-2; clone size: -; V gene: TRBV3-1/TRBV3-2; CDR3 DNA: TGTGCCAGCAGCCGAGGGGGCGAAGGCTATGGCTACACCTTC; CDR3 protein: CASSRGGEGYGYTF
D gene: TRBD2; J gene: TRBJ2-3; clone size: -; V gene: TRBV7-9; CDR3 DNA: TGTGCCAGCAGCCCCATTGAGGCGAGCGGGAGGGATACGCAGTATTTT; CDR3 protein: CASSPIEASGRDTQYF
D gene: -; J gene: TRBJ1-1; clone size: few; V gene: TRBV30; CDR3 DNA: TGTGCCTGGAGCTTCAGTTCCACTGAAGCTTTCTTT; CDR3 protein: CAWSFSSTEAFF
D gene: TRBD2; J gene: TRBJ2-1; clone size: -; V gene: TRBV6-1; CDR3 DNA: TGTGCCAGCAGTGAAGATATAGCATGGGCGGGGGATGAGCAGTTCTTC; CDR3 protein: CASSEDIAWAGDEQFF
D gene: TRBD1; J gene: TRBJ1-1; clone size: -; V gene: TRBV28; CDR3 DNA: TGTGCCAGCAGTTTAAGGGGGACAGGGAGAGCTTTCTTT; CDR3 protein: CASSLRGTGRAFF
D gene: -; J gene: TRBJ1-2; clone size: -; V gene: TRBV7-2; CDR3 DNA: TGTGCCAGCAGCTTAGGGCCCGGAGAAGCTTATGGCTACACCTTC; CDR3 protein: CASSLGPGEAYGYTF
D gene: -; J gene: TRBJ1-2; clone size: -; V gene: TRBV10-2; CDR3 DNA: TGCGCCAGCAGTGAAACGGTCCCTGGGCAGGGGATGTATGGCTACACCTTC; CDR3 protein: CASSETVPGQGMYGYTF
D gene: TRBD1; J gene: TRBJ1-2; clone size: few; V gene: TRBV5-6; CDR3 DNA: TGTGCCAGCACCTGGACAGGGCCCGACTATGGCTACACCTTC; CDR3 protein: CASTWTGPDYGYTF
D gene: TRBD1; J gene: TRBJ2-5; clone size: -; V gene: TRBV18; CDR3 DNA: TGTGCCAGCTCATCGCGAAACCGGGACAGGGGGCGCGTTATCAGAGAGACCCAGTACTTC; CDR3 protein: CASSSRNRDRGRVIRETQYF
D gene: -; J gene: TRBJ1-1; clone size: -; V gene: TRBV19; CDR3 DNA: TGTGCCAGTAGTATAGATCGATATCCCTACGAGTATAACACTGAAGCTTTCTTT; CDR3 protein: CASSIDRYPYEYNTEAFF
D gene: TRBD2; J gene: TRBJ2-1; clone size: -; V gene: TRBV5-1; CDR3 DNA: TGCGCCAGCAGCTACCTATCGGGACTAGCGAGGAACAATGAGCAGTTCTTC; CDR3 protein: CASSYLSGLARNNEQFF
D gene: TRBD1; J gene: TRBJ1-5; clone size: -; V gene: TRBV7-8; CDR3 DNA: TGTGCCAGCAGCTTAGAGAGGGGGGGACAGGGCAATCAGCCCCAGCATTTT; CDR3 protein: CASSLERGGQGNQPQHF
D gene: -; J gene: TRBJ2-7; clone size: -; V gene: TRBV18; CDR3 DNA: TGTGCCAGCTCACCAGCAGGGTCTTACGAGCAGTACTTC; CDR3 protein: CASSPAGSYEQYF
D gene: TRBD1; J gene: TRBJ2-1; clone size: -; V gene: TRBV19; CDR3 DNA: TGTGCCAGTAGCCTTGGACAGGGAATGTTCTTC; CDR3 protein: CASSLGQGMFF